One TCR beta chain is described in this entry. This clonotype was recorded a few times. The clone's antigen remains unknown. No base-level quality is on record; no much larger clone is a single base apart. The TCR beta CDR3 regions were amplified from the RNA transcripts. The first round of RT-PCR for the TCR CDR3 was performed with the HTBI primer set and the Qiagen OneStep RT-PCR kit. Libraries were constructed in a second round of multiplex PCR, after which size selection and purification were carried out. Paired-end sequencing of the libraries was performed with 100 bp reads on an Illumina HiSeq2000. In the source study's methods: SOAPnuke was used to process the raw data, throwing out any read that contained adapters or uncalled bases, had a mean Phred below 15, or lacked an exact constant-primer or identifier match. COPE v1.2.5 was used to merge the high-quality paired reads, and each unique nucleotide sequence was defined as a clonotype. MiTCR v1.1 was used to align clonotypes to the IMGT TRBV, TRBD and TRBJ reference segments. Analysis was restricted to V-J combinations with a frequency above 0.0001, which covered about 99% of repertoires. A TCS score was defined as the ratio between F50 (clonal expansion) and ExV (chaos), using BLOSUM62-based TCRdist between CDR3 peptides within each V-J. Welch's t-statistics and random forest reduced 450 to 600 V-J features to 13, which were used in a naive Bayes classifier (R e1071). The raw public data were reprocessed by TCRdb itself: fastp quality trimming at Q25, MiXCR clonotype calling, in-frame beta chains only. Each CDR3 protein appears once, grouped with its most common genes and DNA. The V and J calls shown here were made by TCRdb, not taken from the authors' results. Counted in this sample were approximately 600,000 distinct CDR3 sequences; around 16% of them appeared once. In total, the top ten clones hold over 3.5% of the sample.

This sample is drawn from a study of T cells in Graves' hyperthyroidism and ophthalmopathy (dated by TCRdb to about 2019). Background for the entire study: Peripheral blood samples were taken at initial diagnosis, before any treatment was given. In several Graves' hyperthyroidism patients, the study also compared T-cell repertoires from thyroid tissue with T-cell repertoires from blood. After blood sampling, hyperthyroidism patients were treated with methimazole at a starting dose of 30 mg daily, and ophthalmopathy patients were treated with high-dose intravenous methylprednisolone. Whether ophthalmopathy could be predicted prospectively was tested in an independent validation cohort made up of about 20 hyperthyroidism patients plus 17 patients who later progressed to ophthalmopathy. The approximately 90 discovery patients were randomly split 7:3 into training and test sets. The paper describes TCR Vbeta CDR3 sequencing of about 140 peripheral blood samples, made up of approximately 40 ophthalmopathy patients, around 78 hyperthyroidism patients and around 17 progressor patients. To identify distinguishing TCR V-J signatures, a discovery cohort of about 100 patients was used, comprising approximately 40 with Graves' ophthalmopathy and 57 with stable Graves' hyperthyroidism. Here is what the overall study found, with its caveats: In validation, the model predicted progression to ophthalmopathy a median of 6.5 months before onset, with over 55% sensitivity and about 72% specificity. Sample size was not statistically predetermined, and investigators were not blinded to group allocation. A 13 V-J signature model separated ophthalmopathy from stable hyperthyroidism, with approximately 86% sensitivity and 81.08% specificity in cross-validation and 80%/75% in testing. Blood samples also contained most of the expanded thyroid clonotypes (frequency above 0.001), which suggests that blood repertoires may reflect thyroid immune responses.

The CDR3 measures 13 amino acids from cysteine to phenylalanine. The only DNA kept is the CDR3, 39 bases in frame from the first base. After removal of 11 bases from V and 0 bases from J, the junction retains 6 bases not matched to a gene. The germline V gene (reference sequence) specifies MNHEY as CDR1 and SMNVEV as CDR2. Stable Graves' hyperthyroidism was defined as no progression to ophthalmopathy during 18 months of follow-up. Hyperthyroidism patients were newly diagnosed, had a disease duration of under 2 months, and were aged 18 to 65 years. Exclusion was applied to patients with uncontrolled infections, other autoimmune diseases, pregnancy or lactation. Clinical symptoms, serum thyroxine and TRAb, thyroid ultrasound, and orbital computed tomography formed the basis for the diagnoses. PBMCs were separated from 8 to 10 ml of fresh peripheral blood using Ficoll-Paque density gradient centrifugation. Total RNA was extracted with Trizol reagent, and quality was checked on an Agilent 2100 Bioanalyzer.

The sequenced sample was blood. The sequence came from a woman aged 25 to 39 with Graves' hyperthyroidism. The sequence joins TRBV27 to TRBJ1-1; TRBD1 lines up with 7 middle nucleotides. The DNA sequence is TGTGCCGTGTCGGGACAGATGAACACTGAAGCTTTCTTT. It encodes CAVSGQMNTEAFF.